The text below deals with one TCR beta chain. The entry originates in a study of blood T cell repertoires in COVID-19. Study overall: From the United States, Italy and Spain came samples of acute and convalescent COVID-19.

Clinical histories supplied by participants themselves formed the basis of cohort assignment. Among Cohort 3 donors, those recovered had two negative PCRs, clearance, or symptom resolution. Sequenced by immunoSEQ multiplex PCR; TCRdb stores in-frame clones only, minus some. Altogether about 330,000 clones are present, approximately 92% being singletons, with the ten largest covering about a fifth. The receptor's source is a woman aged 30 to 39 who had recovered from COVID-19. Material for sequencing was PBMCs or T cells enriched from blood (not recorded which).

CDR3 sequence: CASSPGQGSLYRGANVLTF. DNA of the CDR3: TGTGCCAGCAGTCCAGGACAGGGTTCTTTATATCGAGGGGCCAACGTCCTGACTTTC. The chain is built from TRBV6-4 and TRBJ2-6; TRBD1 matches at 8 bases. Germline trimming cut 5 bases from V and 4 bases from J; bases unmatched to any gene: 16. Per germline, CDR1 MRHNA and CDR2 SNTAGT. This CDR3 region has 19 residues.